The 8 T cell receptor beta chains reported below all come from one sample, sequenced in a study of monozygotic twins with inflammatory bowel disease. For each CDR3 protein, TCRdb gives one entry from its re-call of the 5' RACE reads, without DNA. This sample carries 420,000 or so distinct CDR3 sequences, with 2% to 3% going to the ten biggest clones. Sequenced sample: blood. Receptor source: a human donor with ulcerative colitis or Crohn's disease, or a healthy co-twin of an affected twin (not recorded which).

This chain connects TRBV30 to TRBJ2-5; no DNA is available, so the TRBD1 call from TCRdb remains unchecked. Germline V gives CDR1 GTSNPN, CDR2 SVGIG (reference sequence). This CDR3 contains 13 residues. The CDR3 sequence is CAWSVQVGGTQYF.

The J gene is TRBJ2-5, the V gene TRBV5-1. This CDR3 has 15 amino acids. In germline, CDR1 is SGHRS, CDR2 YFSETQ. The CDR3: CASSLEPTLGETQYF.

The chain joins TRBV5-1 to TRBJ2-4; TCRdb's assignment of TRBD2 cannot be checked, as there is no DNA. The CDR3 is made up of 13 amino acids. The germline V gene encodes CDR1 SGHRS and CDR2 YFSETQ. The CDR3 loop is CASSPTSADIQYF.

The chain links TRBV28 to TRBJ1-2. Germline values: CDR1 MDHEN, CDR2 SYDVKM. This CDR3 has 12 amino acids. CDR3 in amino acids: CASSFNSPGYTF.

CDR3 in amino acids: CSARDWGSVGLAGGSANTGELFF. The chain has TRBV20-1 and TRBJ2-2; TCRdb calls TRBD2, which cannot be checked without DNA. The germline V gene has CDR1 DFQATT and CDR2 SNEGSKA (reference sequence). This CDR3 is 23 amino acids long.

The gene calls are TRBV5-4 and TRBJ2-2; TCRdb returns TRBD2, unconfirmable since there is no DNA. The CDR3 is made up of 17 amino acids. Germline V gives CDR1 SGHNT, CDR2 YYREEE (reference sequence). This chain's CDR3 is CASRMNPSGSWSGELFF. The full variable domain, with the rest looked up from reference TRBV5-4 and TRBJ2-2, is ETGVTQSPTHLIKTRGQQVTLRCSSQSGHNTVSWYQQALGQGPQFIFQYYREEENGRGNFPPRFSGLQFPNYSSELNVNALELDDSALYLCASRMNPSGSWSGELFFGEGSRLTVL.

The rearrangement links TRBV15 to TRBJ2-1. Germline CDR1 LNHNV, CDR2 YYDKDF (reference sequence). The CDR3 is made up of 16 amino acids. The CDR3 sequence: CATSREPAGAYNEQFF.

The rearrangement links TRBV5-1 to TRBJ1-3. CDR1 is SGHRS and CDR2 is YFSETQ in the germline V gene. This CDR3 has 15 residues. CDR3 residues: CASSLAPVTGNTIYF. The whole variable domain, filled in from reference TRBV5-1 and TRBJ1-3, reads KAGVTQTPRYLIKTRGQQVTLSCSPISGHRSVSWYQQTPGQGLQFLFEYFSETQRNKGNFPGRFSGRQFSNSRSEMNVSTLELGDSALYLCASSLAPVTGNTIYFGEGSWLTVV.